This T cell receptor beta chain was documented in a study of OX40 agonist ivuxolimab in advanced cancers. Produced via immunoSEQ multiplex PCR; TCRdb's table is partial and in-frame only. The top ten clones hold roughly 2% of a sample with about 59,000 clones, around 82% of them seen once. The CDR3 sequence is 14 residues long. Per germline, CDR1 MNHNY and CDR2 SVGAGI (reference sequence). Trimming took 8 bases from V and 0 from J, leaving 13 bases between them. The origin of this receptor is an adult with an advanced solid tumor such as melanoma, head and neck, liver or kidney cancer. The V call is TRBV6-6, the J call TRBJ1-1, with D possibly being TRBD1 (5 bases). This sample comprised CD4+ or CD8+ T cells sorted from blood, obtained in a trial of the OX40 agonist ivuxolimab. CDR3 sequence (DNA): TGTGCCAGCGGACAAGACCTGCTGAACACTGAAGCTTTCTTT. Its protein is CASGQDLLNTEAFF.